The next 3 T cell receptor beta chains were all read from a single sample in a study of sequential checkpoint blockade in melanoma. Libraries were prepared by immunoSEQ multiplex PCR; TCRdb keeps only in-frame clonotypes and omits some of them. The sample carries about 9,600 clones, approximately 25% recorded once. This sample's treatment: randomized to nivolumab then ipilimumab (arm A) or the reverse (arm B). Sequencing used tumor tissue (inferred from file names), obtained from a patient given nivolumab and ipilimumab in sequence. These receptors all come from a human donor with melanoma.

This clone was counted only a few times. V and J are TRBV6-8 and TRBJ2-7, with D unresolved. The germline CDR1 and CDR2 sequences are MNHGY and SAAAGT. Trimming stripped 10 bases from V and 0 bases from J, with 16 bases between. CDR3 size: 14 residues. The CDR3 coding sequence is TGTGCCACCTCTCCCCGGCCGTACTCCTACGAGCAGTACTTC. Translating it yields CATSPRPYSYEQYF.

This clone was seen ten or more times. The chain is built from TRBV4-1 and TRBJ2-1, with D possibly being TRBD1 (6 bases). Germline CDR1 is MGHRA and CDR2 is YSYEKL. V was cut by 3 bases and J by 7 bases, with 25 bases left in between. CDR3 length: 18 amino acids. This CDR3 reads CASSQNALFPDRANEQFF. The CDR3 nucleotides read TGCGCCAGCAGCCAGAATGCCCTATTCCCGGACAGAGCAAATGAGCAGTTCTTC.

This chain links TRBV29-1 with TRBJ1-2; D is possibly TRBD1 (5 bases). The CDR3 is made up of 16 amino acids. V was cut by 6 bases and J by 0 bases, with 20 bases left in between. The V gene's germline CDR1 is SQVTM and CDR2 ANQGSEA. The CDR3: CSVLGGAAPANYGYTF. The CDR3 coding sequence is TGCAGCGTCCTAGGAGGGGCAGCTCCAGCTAACTATGGCTACACCTTC. Drawing the rest from reference TRBV29-1 and TRBJ1-2, the complete variable domain is SAVISQKPSRDICQRGTSLTIQCQVDSQVTMMFWYRQQPGQSLTLIATANQGSEATYESGFVIDKFPISRPNLTFSTLTVSNMSPEDSSIYLCSVLGGAAPANYGYTFGSGTRLTVV.